This T cell receptor beta chain was sequenced during a study of shared clonotypes between healthy human individuals. Study-wide results and limits: Blood was the sole source, and tissue repertoires probably differ.

CDR3 length equals 15 residues. Germline values: CDR1 SGHRS, CDR2 YFSETQ. The germline V and J ends were trimmed by 0 bases and 1 base, with 9 bases remaining between them. In the case of this clone: Its target is not known.

In the authors' workflow: Junction-only immunoSEQ sequences carried no quality scores, so filtering differed. Measured with immunoSEQ multiplex PCR; TCRdb has only the in-frame clones, and not every one. The V and J calls and the clone size are those of that table, but D and trimming were determined from the DNA. Among over a million clones, around 95% were seen once, and the ten largest hold about 1%. This sequence joins TRBV5-1 and TRBJ2-3, with unresolved D. The receptor was derived from a man aged 30-40 years in good health. Sequenced material: naive CD4+ T cells sorted from blood. Noted subset: CD45RA+ positively selected. This CDR3 reads CASSLEQRGTDTQYF. The CDR3 DNA sequence: TGCGCCAGCAGCTTGGAGCAAAGGGGCACAGATACGCAGTATTTT.